This is a list of T cell receptor beta chains from one sample in a study of vaccination and CD4 T cells after COVID-19. Their antigens are not known. TCRdb re-called the PCR reads with MiXCR, one entry per CDR3 protein. The repertoire has 14,000 to 15,000 distinct CDR3 sequences, under 60% of them found once; the top ten carry 25% to 30%. This specimen was cultured CD4+ T cells from blood, taken after SARS-CoV-2 vaccination. The receptors were gathered from a human donor with COVID-19. Both conserved end residues are part of each CDR3. Fields, in order: J gene, V gene, clone size, D gene, CDR3 DNA, CDR3 protein. D genes are given only for firm matches. Clone size is stated in some rows and not others, as once, few, many or a class when expanded.

TRBJ1-1,TRBV30,NA,NA,TGTGCCTGGAACAGGGCTGCTGAAGCTTTCTTT,CAWNRAAEAFF
TRBJ1-2,TRBV19,few,NA,TGTGCCAGTAGGCGACAGAGCTGGTACGCTAACTATGGCTACACCTTC,CASRRQSWYANYGYTF
TRBJ1-1,TRBV5-4,NA,NA,TGTGCCAGCAGCTTGGGGGGTCGGACGAACACTGAAGCTTTCTTT,CASSLGGRTNTEAFF
TRBJ2-1,TRBV3-1,NA,NA,TGTGCCAGCAGCCAGCGAAGGGGGGGTTACAATGAGCAGTTCTTC,CASSQRRGGYNEQFF
TRBJ1-2,TRBV7-2,once,TRBD1,TGTGCCAGCAGCCCTGGGACAGGGGGCAGGTTGGTCTATGGCTACACCTTC,CASSPGTGGRLVYGYTF
TRBJ2-7,TRBV6-5,few,NA,TGTGCCAGCAGTTACACCCGCCCTGGGAGCAGCGGAGAGCAGTACTTC,CASSYTRPGSSGEQYF
TRBJ2-1,TRBV15,few,NA,TGTGCCACCAGCAGAGAAGGCAGAACCAATGAGCAGTTCTTC,CATSREGRTNEQFF
TRBJ1-2,TRBV3-1,NA,NA,TGTGCCAGCAGTTCCAGTGAGAGGGGCTACACCTTC,CASSSSERGYTF
TRBJ2-7,TRBV7-2,once,NA,TGTGCCAGCAGCCCGAATGGGCAGGGGTTCGAGCAGTACTTC,CASSPNGQGFEQYF
TRBJ1-2,TRBV6-1,NA,NA,TGTGCCAGCACTACACCAGGCAGGGGCGCGCGCTATGGCTACACCTTC,CASTTPGRGARYGYTF
TRBJ1-5,TRBV11-2,NA,NA,TGTGCCAGCAGCTTGAGAGGGCAAAGCAATCAGCCCCAGCATTTT,CASSLRGQSNQPQHF
TRBJ2-5,TRBV15,few,TRBD2,TGTGCCACGGGACTAACGGAGACCCAGTACTTC,CATGLTETQYF
TRBJ2-3,TRBV4-2,NA,TRBD2,TGTGCCAGCAGCCAAGAAACTAGCGGCACAGATACGCAGTATTTT,CASSQETSGTDTQYF
TRBJ1-2,TRBV20-1,NA,NA,TGCAGTGCTACCTCTACAGGGTTAGGAATCGATGGCTACACCTTC,CSATSTGLGIDGYTF
TRBJ1-5,TRBV7-3,NA,NA,TGTGCCAGCAGCTTAGCGTTTCTCGGGACTGCTGGCAATCAGCCCCAGCATTTT,CASSLAFLGTAGNQPQHF
TRBJ2-2,TRBV20-1,NA,NA,TGCAGTGCTCGGACTATCAGGGGGACCGGGGAGCTGTTTTTT,CSARTIRGTGELFF
TRBJ2-2,TRBV5-3,NA,NA,TGTGCCAGTCGCCGGGACGGGGAGCTGTTTTTT,CASRRDGELFF
TRBJ1-2,TRBV7-3,NA,TRBD1,TGTGCCAGCAGCCCGGAAACAACCAGGGGGGCGAGCTATGGCTACACCTTC,CASSPETTRGASYGYTF